The present T cell receptor (beta chain) was sequenced within a study of cytotoxic CD8 clonotypes in ibrutinib-treated CLL. Libraries were prepared by immunoSEQ multiplex PCR; TCRdb keeps only in-frame clonotypes and omits some of them. Of around 310,000 clones listed, about 80% are singletons. Trimming took off 6 bases at V and 0 bases at J, with 9 bases between the two ends. Germline V gene sequence: CDR1 MNHEY, CDR2 SVGAGI. The CDR3 is made up of 14 amino acids. This clonotype was sampled from a human donor with chronic lymphocytic leukemia. The J gene is TRBJ2-1, the V gene TRBV6-5; D gene uncertain. Sequences were derived from PBMCs, sampled before ibrutinib treatment. As DNA, the CDR3 is TGTGCCAGCAGACGCCCGAGCTCCTACAATGAGCAGTTCTTC. Translation gives CASRRPSSYNEQFF.